These T cell receptor beta chains were read from a single sample in a study of regulatory T cells in long-lasting Graves disease. TCRdb re-analysed the multiplex PCR reads in MiXCR, keeping a single row per CDR3 protein. The data show around 340,000 distinct CDR3 sequences, 15% to 20% seen once. Here the sequenced sample was peripheral blood mononuclear cells (PBMCs), taken when the disease was refractory, from a patient treated with antithyroid drugs. Receptors originate from a female donor with Graves disease. Each CDR3 is given with its conserved first and last residue. D genes are given only for firm matches. Clone size, where shown, is once, few, many, or a class for clones that have expanded.

CDR3 protein: CASSLASTRNEQYF
CDR3 DNA: TGTGCCAGCAGCTTGGCCTCGACTAGGAACGAGCAGTACTTC
clone size: few
V gene: TRBV5-4
D gene: .
J gene: TRBJ2-7

CDR3 protein: CASSIGGGNQPQHF
CDR3 DNA: TGCGCCAGCAGCATAGGGGGCGGCAATCAGCCCCAGCATTTT
clone size: many
V gene: TRBV5-1
D gene: TRBD1
J gene: TRBJ1-5

CDR3 protein: CASGPAGEDYGYTF
CDR3 DNA: TGTGCCAGCGGCCCGGCAGGGGAGGACTATGGCTACACCTTC
clone size: .
V gene: TRBV6-1
D gene: .
J gene: TRBJ1-2

CDR3 protein: CSARGGVGNTEAFF
CDR3 DNA: TGCAGTGCTAGAGGGGGGGTTGGGAACACTGAAGCTTTCTTT
clone size: .
V gene: TRBV20-1
D gene: .
J gene: TRBJ1-1

CDR3 protein: CASSGRRNTEAFF
CDR3 DNA: TGTGCCAGCAGCGGCCGTAGGAACACTGAAGCTTTCTTT
clone size: .
V gene: TRBV5-6
D gene: .
J gene: TRBJ1-1

CDR3 protein: CASSLKGEQYF
CDR3 DNA: TGTGCCAGCAGTTTAAAGGGGGAGCAGTACTTC
clone size: many
V gene: TRBV28
D gene: .
J gene: TRBJ2-7

CDR3 protein: CASKFIQEIAEAFF
CDR3 DNA: TGTGCCAGCAAGTTCATTCAGGAAATCGCTGAAGCTTTCTTT
clone size: .
V gene: TRBV6-2/TRBV6-3
D gene: .
J gene: TRBJ1-1

CDR3 protein: CASRYRTGDQAGELFF
CDR3 DNA: TGCGCCAGCAGATACAGGACAGGGGATCAGGCCGGGGAGCTGTTTTTT
clone size: few
V gene: TRBV5-1
D gene: TRBD1
J gene: TRBJ2-2

CDR3 protein: CASSLLGQGLVYGYTF
CDR3 DNA: TGTGCCAGCAGCTTACTAGGACAGGGGCTCGTCTATGGCTACACCTTC
clone size: .
V gene: TRBV7-9
D gene: TRBD1
J gene: TRBJ1-2

CDR3 protein: CASSFTGYTGNSPLHF
CDR3 DNA: TGTGCCAGCAGCTTTACAGGCTATACTGGAAATTCACCCCTCCACTTT
clone size: few
V gene: TRBV7-9
D gene: .
J gene: TRBJ1-6

CDR3 protein: CASIKSGQVTQPQHF
CDR3 DNA: TGTGCCAGCATTAAATCAGGGCAGGTTACTCAGCCCCAGCATTTT
clone size: many
V gene: TRBV28
D gene: .
J gene: TRBJ1-5

CDR3 protein: CASSQLMGENEQYF
CDR3 DNA: TGTGCCAGCAGCCAACTAATGGGAGAGAACGAGCAGTACTTC
clone size: .
V gene: TRBV3-1
D gene: .
J gene: TRBJ2-7

CDR3 protein: CSARGSTGELFF
CDR3 DNA: TGCAGTGCTAGGGGGTCCACCGGGGAGCTGTTTTTT
clone size: many
V gene: TRBV20-1
D gene: .
J gene: TRBJ2-2

CDR3 protein: CASSYRGDQPQHF
CDR3 DNA: TGTGCCAGCAGTTACAGGGGAGATCAGCCCCAGCATTTT
clone size: many
V gene: TRBV27
D gene: TRBD1
J gene: TRBJ1-5

CDR3 protein: CASSWGVNQPQHF
CDR3 DNA: TGTGCCAGCAGCTGGGGGGTCAATCAGCCCCAGCATTTT
clone size: many
V gene: TRBV11-2
D gene: .
J gene: TRBJ1-5

CDR3 protein: CASSPQGWDNQPQHF
CDR3 DNA: TGTGCCAGCAGCCCCCAGGGATGGGACAATCAGCCCCAGCATTTT
clone size: .
V gene: TRBV6-2/TRBV6-3
D gene: .
J gene: TRBJ1-5

CDR3 protein: CASRRTGTEAFF
CDR3 DNA: TGCGCCAGCAGGAGGACAGGCACTGAAGCTTTCTTT
clone size: few
V gene: TRBV4-1
D gene: TRBD1
J gene: TRBJ1-1

CDR3 protein: CSVWTGGSLAKNIQYF
CDR3 DNA: TGCAGCGTTTGGACAGGGGGATCTCTAGCCAAAAACATTCAGTACTTC
clone size: few
V gene: TRBV29-1
D gene: TRBD1
J gene: TRBJ2-4

CDR3 protein: CASSPGRGRTYGYTF
CDR3 DNA: TGTGCCAGCAGCCCCGGCCGGGGGCGGACCTATGGCTACACCTTC
clone size: many
V gene: TRBV6-1
D gene: .
J gene: TRBJ1-2

CDR3 protein: CASRDLEGVEQYF
CDR3 DNA: TGTGCCAGCAGGGACCTGGAGGGGGTCGAGCAGTACTTC
clone size: .
V gene: TRBV6-1
D gene: .
J gene: TRBJ2-7

CDR3 protein: CASSRTGQPNYGYTF
CDR3 DNA: TGTGCCAGCAGTAGGACCGGGCAGCCTAACTATGGCTACACCTTC
clone size: many
V gene: TRBV9
D gene: .
J gene: TRBJ1-2

CDR3 protein: CATNRDGGNQPQHF
CDR3 DNA: TGTGCCACTAACAGGGATGGTGGCAATCAGCCCCAGCATTTT
clone size: .
V gene: TRBV10-3
D gene: .
J gene: TRBJ1-5